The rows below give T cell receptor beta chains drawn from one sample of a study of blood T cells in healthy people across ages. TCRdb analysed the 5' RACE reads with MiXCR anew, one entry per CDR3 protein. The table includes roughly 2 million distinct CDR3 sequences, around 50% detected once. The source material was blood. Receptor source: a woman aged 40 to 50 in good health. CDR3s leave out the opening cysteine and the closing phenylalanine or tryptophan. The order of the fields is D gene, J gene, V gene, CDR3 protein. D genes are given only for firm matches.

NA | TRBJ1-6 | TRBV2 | ASSDRGLENSPLH
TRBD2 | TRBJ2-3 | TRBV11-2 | ASSLDLAGGPRTDTQY
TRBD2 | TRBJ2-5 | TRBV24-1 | ATSEGGLAGETQY
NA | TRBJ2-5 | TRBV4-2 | ASSQVGGGGYQETQY
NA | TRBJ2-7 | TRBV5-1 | ASRSKEGYEQY
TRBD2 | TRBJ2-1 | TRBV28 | ASSSHPRTSAYNEQF
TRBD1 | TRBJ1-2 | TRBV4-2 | ASSHVDRGRSGYT
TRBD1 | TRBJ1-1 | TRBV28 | ASSTGGVSYTEAF
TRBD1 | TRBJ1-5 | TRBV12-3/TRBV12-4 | ASGQGTLSNQPQH
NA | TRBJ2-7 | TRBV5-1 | ASSLAGFHEQY
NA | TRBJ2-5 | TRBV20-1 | SASFRGNQETQY
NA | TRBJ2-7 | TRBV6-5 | ASSYNVDSTYEQY
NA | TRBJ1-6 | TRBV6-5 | ASSSEGLYSPLH
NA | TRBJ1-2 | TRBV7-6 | ASSPGGVDGYT
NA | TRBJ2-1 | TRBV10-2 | AGAAGASYNEQF
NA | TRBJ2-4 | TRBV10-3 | AISEETGRAKNIQY
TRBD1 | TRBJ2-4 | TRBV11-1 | ASSFSGTGSQNIQY
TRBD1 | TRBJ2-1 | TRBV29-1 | SVGQGRHEQF
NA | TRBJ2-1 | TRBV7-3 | ASSLHQGGYNEQF
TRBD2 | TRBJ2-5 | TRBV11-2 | ASSSGTSGVLETQY
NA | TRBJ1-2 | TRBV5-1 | ASSSGTDYDYT
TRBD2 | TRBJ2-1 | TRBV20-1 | SARAAGGRNEQF
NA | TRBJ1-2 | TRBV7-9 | VSSHGGGYT
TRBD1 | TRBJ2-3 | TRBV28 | AAGGRDTQY
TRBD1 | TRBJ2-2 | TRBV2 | ASSHRGSGTGELF
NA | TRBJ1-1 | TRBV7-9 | ASSLSGPAEAF
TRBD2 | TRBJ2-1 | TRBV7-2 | ASSQGTSGDEQF
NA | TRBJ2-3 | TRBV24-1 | ATSDFEGLPSTDTQY
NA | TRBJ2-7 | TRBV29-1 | SVAFSGLPYEQY
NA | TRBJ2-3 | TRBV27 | ASSPYEGGGTDTQY
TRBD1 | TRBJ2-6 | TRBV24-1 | ATSDWTGSGANVLT
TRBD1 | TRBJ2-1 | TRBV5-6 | ASSLETGTDPYNEQF
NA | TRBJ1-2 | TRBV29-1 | SVSLVNYGYT